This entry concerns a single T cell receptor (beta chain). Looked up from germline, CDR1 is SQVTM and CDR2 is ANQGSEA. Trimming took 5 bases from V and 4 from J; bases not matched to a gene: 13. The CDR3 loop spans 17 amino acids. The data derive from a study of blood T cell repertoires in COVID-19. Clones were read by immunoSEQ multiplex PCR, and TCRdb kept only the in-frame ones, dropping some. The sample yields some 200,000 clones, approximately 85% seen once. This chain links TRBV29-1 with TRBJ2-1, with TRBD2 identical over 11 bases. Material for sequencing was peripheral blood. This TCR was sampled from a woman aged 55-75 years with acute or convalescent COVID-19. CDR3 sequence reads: CSVPTSGNIRVYNEQFF. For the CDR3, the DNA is TGCAGCGTTCCGACTAGCGGGAATATAAGAGTATACAATGAGCAGTTCTTC.